These 22 T cell receptor beta chains share one sample of origin, sequenced in a study of PD-1 blockade in classical Hodgkin lymphoma. Specified time point: cycle 4 day 1 (C4D1), after 6 weeks of nivolumab. Relapse was seen in all patients after autologous stem cell transplantation, and brentuximab vedotin exposure was variable. Thawed PBMCs underwent magnetic negative selection to yield purified CD4+ T cells. Some clones are missing from TCRdb's copy, which holds only in-frame ones; the method was immunoSEQ multiplex PCR. The top ten hold 0.4% to 0.45% of the sample, which has 25,000 to 30,000 clones, 86% seen once. Specimen: CD4+ T cells from blood, collected before the fourth cycle of nivolumab. These receptors all come from a human donor with classical Hodgkin lymphoma.

The chain recombines TRBV27 with TRBJ2-7; D is possibly TRBD1 or TRBD2 (5 bases each). CDR1 is MNHEY and CDR2 is SMNVEV in the germline V gene (reference sequence). V dropped 8 bases and J dropped 1 base, with 18 bases sitting between them. The CDR3 sequence is 15 residues long. CDR3 DNA sequence: TGTGCCAGCCGACGTAGTGGGACGGGGTCCTACGAGCAGTACTTC. Its translation: CASRRSGTGSYEQYF.

This chain uses TRBV7-9 with TRBJ2-1; D gene uncertain. Germline loops: CDR1 SEHNR, CDR2 FQNEAQ (reference sequence). Trimming removed 5 bases at V and 1 base at J, with 15 bases between. The CDR3 totals 16 residues. This chain's CDR3 is CASSPIGYRSYNEQFF. In DNA, the CDR3 is TGTGCCAGCAGCCCCATAGGGTATAGGTCCTACAATGAGCAGTTCTTC.

This chain joins TRBV6-1 and TRBJ2-1; D uncertain. Germline V lookup: CDR1 MNHNS, CDR2 SASEGT. V gave up 3 bases and J gave up 3 bases, with 3 bases separating them. The CDR3 extends over 12 amino acids. CDR3 sequence (DNA): TGTGCCAGCAGTGAGGGCTACAATGAGCAGTTCTTC. This translates into CASSEGYNEQFF.

The chain has TRBV16 and TRBJ2-1; 11 bases fit TRBD2. In germline, CDR1 is KGHSY, CDR2 FQNENV. The trim removed 5 bases at V and 1 base at J, leaving 7 bases unmatched. The CDR3 contains 17 residues. In DNA, the CDR3 is TGTGCCAGCAGCTTTACTAGCGGGAGTCTTTCCTACAATGAGCAGTTCTTC. Its translation: CASSFTSGSLSYNEQFF. Combining the CDR3 with reference TRBV16 and TRBJ2-1 gives the whole variable domain GEEVAQTPKHLVRGEGQKAKLYCAPIKGHSYVFWYQQVLKNEFKFLISFQNENVFDETGMPKERFSAKCLPNSPCSLEIQATKLEDSAVYFCASSFTSGSLSYNEQFFGPGTRLTVL.

The V call is TRBV6-1, the J call TRBJ1-5; D unresolved. The CDR3 runs to 16 residues. Germline V gene data show CDR1 as MNHNS and CDR2 as SASEGT. Deletions cut 1 base from V and 0 bases from J, with 10 bases between. As DNA, the CDR3 is TGTGCCAGCAGTGAAGGAAGCTGGCATAGCAATCAGCCCCAGCATTTT. It is translated as CASSEGSWHSNQPQHF.

The chain has TRBV18 and TRBJ2-3; 10 nucleotides line up with TRBD2. The trim removed 3 bases at V and 1 base at J, leaving 4 bases unmatched. CDR1 is KGHSH and CDR2 is LQKENI in the germline V gene. The CDR3 extends over 16 amino acids. CDR3 sequence: CASSPVAGGRTDTQYF. CDR3 sequence (DNA): TGTGCCAGCTCACCCGTAGCGGGGGGACGCACAGATACGCAGTATTTT.

V is TRBV30 and J is TRBJ2-7; 7 nucleotides line up with TRBD1. The CDR3 totals 17 residues. Per the germline V gene, CDR1 is GTSNPN and CDR2 is SVGIG (reference sequence). Trimming at V came to 2 bases and at J to 1 base, leaving 14 bases not matched to a gene. CDR3 region: CAWSPGYFVTGSYEQYF. The DNA of the CDR3 is TGTGCCTGGAGTCCCGGCTATTTCGTGACAGGGTCCTACGAGCAGTACTTC.

The chain is built from TRBV6-1 and TRBJ1-2, with unresolved D. V was trimmed by 6 bases and J by 4 bases, leaving 15 bases between them. This CDR3 region has 14 residues. Germline loops: CDR1 MNHNS, CDR2 SASEGT. The CDR3: CASSGVEPGYGYTF. As DNA, the CDR3 is TGTGCCAGCAGCGGAGTGGAGCCTGGCTATGGCTACACCTTC.

The rearrangement links TRBV5-1 to TRBJ1-2; 11 positions agree with TRBD1. Germline V CDR1 and CDR2: SGHRS, YFSETQ. CDR3 length equals 16 residues. J was trimmed by 6 bases and V by 1 base; bases with no gene match: 8. The DNA of the CDR3 is TGCGCCAGCAGCTTGAATGGACAGGGGGCTGGCGATGGCTACACCTTC. The encoded protein is CASSLNGQGAGDGYTF.

J is TRBJ1-1 and V is TRBV6-6; D call uncertain. The germline CDR1 and CDR2 sequences are MNHNY and SVGAGI (reference sequence). The CDR3 extends over 16 amino acids. V shed 4 bases and J shed 1 base, with 16 bases lying between them. CDR3 residues: CASSSPFTLGNTEAFF. The CDR3 DNA sequence: TGTGCCAGCAGTTCTCCTTTTACATTGGGGAACACTGAAGCTTTCTTT.

The rearrangement links TRBV18 to TRBJ2-5; D not certain. Germline assignment: CDR1 KGHSH and CDR2 LQKENI. CDR3 size: 12 residues. V lost 5 bases and J lost 5, with 9 bases in between. The CDR3 DNA reads TGTGCCAGCTCAATGTCCCGTGAGACCCAGTACTTC. This codes for CASSMSRETQYF.

The rearrangement uses TRBV7-9 and TRBJ1-1, with 9 bases that match TRBD1. Germline-derived CDR1 and CDR2 are SEHNR and FQNEAQ (reference sequence). The CDR3 runs 14 residues. V gave up 5 bases and J gave up 6 bases; unmatched junction bases: 7. The CDR3, as DNA: TGTGCCAGCAGCCGCGGACAGGGGAGGGCTGAAGCTTTCTTT. This encodes CASSRGQGRAEAFF.

V is TRBV5-4 and J is TRBJ1-2; D not resolved. In germline, CDR1 is SGHNT, CDR2 YYREEE (reference sequence). The CDR3 runs 15 residues. Trimming pared 0 bases from V and 3 bases from J, leaving 12 bases between. CDR3 sequence: CASSLASDGHYGYTF. CDR3 in DNA: TGTGCCAGCAGCTTGGCCTCGGACGGCCACTATGGCTACACCTTC.

The chain has TRBV19 and TRBJ2-5, with 12 positions matching TRBD2. The CDR3 loop spans 15 amino acids. Germline V gene sequence: CDR1 LNHDA, CDR2 SQIVND (reference sequence). J lost 1 base, V lost 5 bases, and 2 bases had no gene match. As DNA, the CDR3 is TGTGCCAGTAGTGAACTAGCGGGAGGCCAAGAGACCCAGTACTTC. Its protein is CASSELAGGQETQYF.

The V and J genes are TRBV2 and TRBJ2-7; D not certain. The V end was cut by 5 bases, the J end by 1 base, with 12 bases between. In germline, CDR1 is SNHLY, CDR2 FYNNEI. The length of the CDR3 is 14 residues. CDR3 loop: CASSKRTVSYEQYF. The CDR3, as DNA: TGTGCCAGCAGTAAAAGGACGGTTTCCTACGAGCAGTACTTC.

V and J are TRBV6-1 and TRBJ2-5, with D possibly matching TRBD2 (5 bases). CDR1 and CDR2 from the germline V gene are MNHNS and SASEGT. Trimming took 7 bases from V and 2 from J, leaving 14 bases between them. The CDR3 extends over 14 amino acids. The CDR3 bases are TGTGCCAGCACCCTGGCGGGCCAGCAAGAGACCCAGTACTTC. This codes for CASTLAGQQETQYF.

DNA of the CDR3: TGTGCCAGCAGTTTAATAGGGAATAATTCACCCCTCCACTTT. It yields the protein CASSLIGNNSPLHF. The V gene is TRBV27, the J gene TRBJ1-6, with D unclear. This CDR3 comprises 14 residues. CDR1 and CDR2 from the germline V gene are MNHEY and SMNVEV (reference sequence). V was trimmed by 2 bases and J by 5 bases, leaving 7 bases between them.

The rearrangement joins TRBV6-5 to TRBJ2-3, with unresolved D. This CDR3 has 14 amino acids. Germline V CDR1 and CDR2: MNHEY, SVGAGI. Trimming pared 1 base from V and 4 bases from J, leaving 9 bases between. In DNA form, the CDR3 reads TGTGCCAGCAGTTACTGGGCAAAGGCAGATACGCAGTATTTT. It specifies CASSYWAKADTQYF.

The chain recombines TRBV19 with TRBJ1-5; D gene uncertain. This CDR3 is built from 14 residues. Germline assignment: CDR1 LNHDA and CDR2 SQIVND (reference sequence). V was clipped by 3 bases and J by 5 bases, with 11 bases between them. The CDR3 here is CASSISGGDQPQHF. Written as DNA, the CDR3 is TGTGCCAGTAGTATCAGTGGCGGCGATCAGCCCCAGCATTTT.

The V and J genes are TRBV7-9 and TRBJ2-5, with TRBD1 matching 8 bases. The CDR3 runs 13 residues. The germline CDR1 and CDR2 sequences are SEHNR and FQNEAQ (reference sequence). Germline trimming cut 3 bases from V and 5 bases from J; bases unmatched to any gene: 2. The CDR3 DNA follows: TGTGCCAGCAGCTTGACAGGGGACGAGACCCAGTACTTC. It yields the protein CASSLTGDETQYF.

The CDR3 DNA is TGTGCCAGCAGCTTGCTGACATCGCGACGAACGGAGGAGCAGTACTTC. Its translation: CASSLLTSRRTEEQYF. This chain joins TRBV5-6 and TRBJ2-7; D remains ambiguous. The CDR3 totals 16 residues. V was cut by 1 base and J by 7 bases, with 21 bases left in between. Per germline, CDR1 SGHDT and CDR2 YYEEEE.

A few counts support this clone. V usage is TRBV6-1 and J usage is TRBJ1-5, with TRBD1 matching 7 bases. The germline gives CDR1 MNHNS, CDR2 SASEGT. The CDR3 loop spans 15 amino acids. Trimming took 6 bases from V and 4 from J; bases not matched to a gene: 9. CDR3 loop: CASRDPTGRNQPQHF. As DNA, the CDR3 is TGTGCCAGCAGAGACCCGACAGGGAGGAATCAGCCCCAGCATTTT.